This entry describes one T cell receptor beta chain. This sample was included in a study of blood T cell repertoires in COVID-19. At the level of the study: In each case, the material was cDNA or gDNA derived from T cells, B-cell-depleted T cells, or PBMCs.

CDR3 length: 16 amino acids. Per germline, CDR1 SGHAT and CDR2 FQDESV (reference sequence). V was pared by 5 bases and J by 2 bases, with 10 bases of the junction left unmatched. Libraries were prepared by immunoSEQ multiplex PCR; TCRdb keeps only in-frame clonotypes and omits some of them. Seen here are 150,000 to 200,000 clones, 80% to 90% observed once, and the top ten hold around 14%. The V call is TRBV11-1, the J call TRBJ2-5, with TRBD2 identical over 8 bases. The source material was peripheral blood. The sequence derives from a man under 40 with active or convalescent COVID-19. CDR3 loop: CASSPPPGGGQETQYF. For the CDR3, the DNA is TGTGCCAGCAGCCCCCCCCCGGGAGGGGGTCAAGAGACCCAGTACTTC. Full variable domain (missing parts from reference TRBV11-1 and TRBJ2-5): EAEVAQSPRYKITEKSQAVAFWCDPISGHATLYWYRQILGQGPELLVQFQDESVVDDSQLPKDRFSAERLKGVDSTLKIQPAELGDSAMYLCASSPPPGGGQETQYFGPGTRLLVL.